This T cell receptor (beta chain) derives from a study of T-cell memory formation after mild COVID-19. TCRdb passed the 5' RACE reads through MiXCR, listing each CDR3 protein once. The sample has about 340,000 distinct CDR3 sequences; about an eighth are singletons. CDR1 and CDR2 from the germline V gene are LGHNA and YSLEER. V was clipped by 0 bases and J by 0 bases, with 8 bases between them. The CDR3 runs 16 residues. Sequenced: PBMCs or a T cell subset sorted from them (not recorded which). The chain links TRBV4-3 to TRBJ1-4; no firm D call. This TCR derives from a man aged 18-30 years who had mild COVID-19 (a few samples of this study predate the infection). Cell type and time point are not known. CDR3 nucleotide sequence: TGCGCCAGCAGCCAAGATCTCGGAACAACTAATGAAAAACTGTTTTTT. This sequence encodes CASSQDLGTTNEKLFF.